A selection of T cell receptor beta chains follows, all from one sample in a study of identical twins. TCRdb recomputed calls from the 5' RACE reads with MiXCR, one row per CDR3 protein. The table includes 700,000 or so distinct CDR3 sequences, around 8.6% detected once. This sample was also put to use in a study of yellow fever vaccine responses in identical twins.

The sample consisted of PBMCs. These receptor sequences come from a woman in her late teens or twenties in good health. Both conserved end residues are part of each CDR3. The order of the fields is J gene, CDR3 length, V gene, D gene, clone size, CDR3 protein, CDR3 DNA. D genes are given only for firm matches. A row's size may be missing; if present it is once, few, many or a size class.

J: TRBJ2-5; length: 17; V: TRBV12-3/TRBV12-4; D: TRBD2; size: many; CDR3: CASSPSRFGTREETQYF; DNA: TGTGCCAGCAGCCCTAGTCGCTTCGGGACTAGGGAAGAGACCCAGTACTTC
J: TRBJ2-1; length: 13; V: TRBV20-1; D: TRBD2; size: -; CDR3: CSASLAGDNEQFF; DNA: TGCAGTGCTAGCCTAGCGGGAGACAATGAGCAGTTCTTC
J: TRBJ2-2; length: 13; V: TRBV5-8; D: -; size: once; CDR3: CASGSGDLWELFF; DNA: TGTGCCAGCGGCTCTGGGGACCTCTGGGAGCTGTTTTTT
J: TRBJ2-7; length: 15; V: TRBV6-2/TRBV6-3; D: TRBD2; size: many; CDR3: CASSYLAGGPYEQYF; DNA: TGTGCCAGCAGTTATCTAGCGGGAGGACCCTACGAGCAGTACTTC
J: TRBJ1-5; length: 13; V: TRBV20-1; D: -; size: -; CDR3: CSVQRAGDQPQHF; DNA: TGCAGTGTTCAGAGGGCAGGGGATCAGCCCCAGCATTTT
J: TRBJ2-7; length: 14; V: TRBV6-5; D: -; size: few; CDR3: CASSLGAPLGEQYF; DNA: TGTGCCAGCAGTTTAGGGGCCCCGCTCGGGGAGCAGTACTTC
J: TRBJ2-1; length: 18; V: TRBV3-1; D: TRBD2; size: -; CDR3: CASSPGPVAAGGLDEQFF; DNA: TGTGCCAGCAGCCCAGGACCCGTAGCGGCGGGAGGTCTCGATGAGCAGTTCTTC
J: TRBJ2-7; length: 15; V: TRBV15; D: -; size: -; CDR3: CATSSLTTAKVEQYF; DNA: TGTGCCACCAGCAGCCTCACTACCGCCAAGGTCGAGCAGTACTTC
J: TRBJ2-5; length: 15; V: TRBV29-1; D: -; size: many; CDR3: CSVEGPGTGKETQYF; DNA: TGCAGCGTTGAAGGGCCCGGGACGGGAAAAGAGACCCAGTACTTC
J: TRBJ2-7; length: 15; V: TRBV5-6; D: -; size: -; CDR3: CASSFVPGVSYEQYF; DNA: TGTGCCAGCAGCTTTGTACCAGGGGTCTCCTACGAGCAGTACTTC
J: TRBJ2-1; length: 16; V: TRBV4-2; D: TRBD2; size: few; CDR3: CASSPKTSGVINEQFF; DNA: TGTGCCAGCAGCCCAAAGACTAGCGGGGTTATAAATGAGCAGTTCTTC
J: TRBJ2-1; length: 15; V: TRBV25-1; D: -; size: -; CDR3: CASSESSTLGNEQFF; DNA: TGTGCCAGCAGTGAATCCTCCACACTAGGGAATGAGCAGTTCTTC
J: TRBJ2-5; length: 15; V: TRBV11-2; D: TRBD1; size: -; CDR3: CASSLVTGGLETQYF; DNA: TGTGCCAGCAGCTTAGTTACAGGGGGCCTAGAGACCCAGTACTTC
J: TRBJ1-1; length: 15; V: TRBV19; D: TRBD1; size: few; CDR3: CASSTLDRAGTEAFF; DNA: TGTGCCAGTAGTACCCTTGACAGGGCGGGCACTGAAGCTTTCTTT
J: TRBJ2-2; length: 15; V: TRBV3-1; D: -; size: -; CDR3: CASSQVLGWTGELFF; DNA: TGTGCCAGCAGCCAAGTGCTAGGGTGGACCGGGGAGCTGTTTTTT
J: TRBJ2-1; length: 13; V: TRBV12-3/TRBV12-4; D: -; size: many; CDR3: CATGRGGGNEQFF; DNA: TGTGCCACGGGACGGGGTGGGGGCAATGAGCAGTTCTTC
J: TRBJ1-5; length: 13; V: TRBV29-1; D: -; size: many; CDR3: CSVSRDSNQPQHF; DNA: TGCAGCGTTTCTAGGGATAGCAATCAGCCCCAGCATTTT
J: TRBJ2-1; length: 18; V: TRBV18; D: TRBD2; size: few; CDR3: CASSPPTLLAGAKDEQFF; DNA: TGTGCCAGCTCACCACCGACACTACTAGCGGGAGCTAAAGATGAGCAGTTCTTC
J: TRBJ2-7; length: 13; V: TRBV19; D: -; size: few; CDR3: CASSGLNSYEQYF; DNA: TGTGCCAGTAGTGGACTAAATTCCTACGAGCAGTACTTC
J: TRBJ2-1; length: 10; V: TRBV29-1; D: -; size: few; CDR3: CSVARNEQFF; DNA: TGCAGCGTTGCCAGGAATGAGCAGTTCTTC
J: TRBJ2-1; length: 18; V: TRBV20-1; D: -; size: few; CDR3: CSAQNPMGLGGSYNEQFF; DNA: TGCAGTGCTCAAAATCCCATGGGATTGGGGGGTTCCTACAATGAGCAGTTCTTC
J: TRBJ2-7; length: 16; V: TRBV2; D: -; size: -; CDR3: CASTRGVGGTTYEQYF; DNA: TGTGCCAGCACCCGTGGAGTGGGCGGGACCACCTACGAGCAGTACTTC
J: TRBJ2-3; length: 17; V: TRBV6-5; D: TRBD2; size: -; CDR3: CASSYPSRGAFTDTQYF; DNA: TGTGCCAGCAGTTACCCTTCGCGGGGGGCCTTCACAGATACGCAGTATTTT
J: TRBJ1-2; length: 16; V: TRBV7-2; D: -; size: many; CDR3: CASSLGRGKGNYGYTF; DNA: TGTGCCAGCAGCTTAGGGAGGGGGAAGGGTAACTATGGCTACACCTTC
J: TRBJ2-7; length: 13; V: TRBV29-1; D: -; size: few; CDR3: CSVTRGSSYEQYF; DNA: TGCAGCGTAACAAGGGGAAGCTCCTACGAGCAGTACTTC
J: TRBJ2-7; length: 13; V: TRBV14; D: -; size: many; CDR3: CASSPSIAGEQYF; DNA: TGTGCCAGCAGCCCCTCGATTGCGGGTGAGCAGTACTTC
J: TRBJ1-4; length: 17; V: TRBV4-3; D: -; size: -; CDR3: CASSQGSSGSTNEKLFF; DNA: TGCGCCAGCAGCCAAGGCTCCTCAGGGTCAACTAATGAAAAACTGTTTTTT
J: TRBJ2-3; length: 17; V: TRBV4-2; D: TRBD1; size: many; CDR3: CASSPKRGQGFTDTQYF; DNA: TGTGCCAGCAGCCCAAAACGGGGACAGGGATTCACAGATACGCAGTATTTT
J: TRBJ2-1; length: 12; V: TRBV7-2; D: -; size: -; CDR3: CASTPLGNEQFF; DNA: TGTGCCAGCACACCCCTGGGGAATGAGCAGTTCTTC
J: TRBJ2-1; length: 12; V: TRBV27; D: -; size: many; CDR3: CASSKVGNEQFF; DNA: TGTGCCAGCAGTAAGGTCGGTAATGAGCAGTTCTTC
J: TRBJ2-5; length: 15; V: TRBV5-1; D: TRBD1; size: few; CDR3: CASSLGTGMGETQYF; DNA: TGCGCCAGCAGCTTGGGGACAGGGATGGGAGAGACCCAGTACTTC
J: TRBJ2-3; length: 15; V: TRBV6-5; D: -; size: many; CDR3: CASSFSLEDTDTQYF; DNA: TGTGCCAGCAGTTTCTCTTTAGAGGACACAGATACGCAGTATTTT
J: TRBJ1-4; length: 14; V: TRBV28; D: -; size: few; CDR3: CASTPGSTNEKLFF; DNA: TGTGCCAGCACCCCCGGGTCGACTAATGAAAAACTGTTTTTT
J: TRBJ2-3; length: 17; V: TRBV6-5; D: TRBD2; size: many; CDR3: CASSYVKRRGEGDTQYF; DNA: TGTGCCAGCAGTTACGTGAAGAGACGGGGGGAGGGAGATACGCAGTATTTT
J: TRBJ2-3; length: 18; V: TRBV11-2; D: TRBD2; size: few; CDR3: CASRFGLAGDGVTDTQYF; DNA: TGTGCCAGCAGGTTCGGACTAGCGGGAGATGGTGTAACAGATACGCAGTATTTT
J: TRBJ1-5; length: 14; V: TRBV24-1; D: -; size: few; CDR3: CATSDRGSNQPQHF; DNA: TGTGCCACCAGTGACAGGGGTAGCAATCAGCCCCAGCATTTT
J: TRBJ2-1; length: 15; V: TRBV5-6; D: -; size: -; CDR3: CASSFEGWSYNEQFF; DNA: TGTGCCAGCAGCTTCGAGGGTTGGTCCTACAATGAGCAGTTCTTC
J: TRBJ2-5; length: 14; V: TRBV29-1; D: TRBD1; size: -; CDR3: CSVALRQGQETQYF; DNA: TGCAGCGTTGCCCTGAGACAGGGACAAGAGACCCAGTACTTC
J: TRBJ2-1; length: 13; V: TRBV5-1; D: -; size: -; CDR3: CASSLAQYNEQFF; DNA: TGCGCCAGCAGCTTGGCCCAGTACAATGAGCAGTTCTTC
J: TRBJ2-1; length: 13; V: TRBV12-3/TRBV12-4; D: -; size: -; CDR3: CASSPGPRDEQFF; DNA: TGTGCCAGTTCCCCGGGTCCGCGCGATGAGCAGTTCTTC
J: TRBJ2-3; length: 14; V: TRBV7-3; D: TRBD2; size: few; CDR3: CASSAGGPADTQYF; DNA: TGTGCCAGCAGCGCGGGAGGGCCCGCAGATACGCAGTATTTT
J: TRBJ2-7; length: 14; V: TRBV3-1; D: TRBD2; size: -; CDR3: CASSQALADYEQYF; DNA: TGTGCCAGCAGCCAAGCACTAGCGGACTACGAGCAGTACTTC
J: TRBJ2-3; length: 13; V: TRBV14; D: -; size: many; CDR3: CASSQDRRDTQYF; DNA: TGTGCCAGCAGCCAAGACCGAAGAGATACGCAGTATTTT
J: TRBJ2-1; length: 16; V: TRBV5-1; D: -; size: -; CDR3: CASSQGTRSPTIGQFF; DNA: TGCGCCAGCAGCCAGGGTACCAGATCTCCTACAATAGGGCAGTTCTTC
J: TRBJ2-2; length: 15; V: TRBV6-2/TRBV6-3; D: -; size: few; CDR3: CAITAQGWGTGELFF; DNA: TGTGCCATTACGGCCCAGGGCTGGGGCACCGGGGAGCTGTTTTTT
J: TRBJ2-2; length: 13; V: TRBV20-1; D: -; size: many; CDR3: CSAKTVNTGELFF; DNA: TGCAGTGCCAAGACTGTAAACACCGGGGAGCTGTTTTTT
J: TRBJ2-3; length: 16; V: TRBV12-3/TRBV12-4; D: TRBD2; size: many; CDR3: CASSPGTKTSTDTQYF; DNA: TGTGCCAGCAGTCCGGGGACTAAAACTAGCACAGATACGCAGTATTTT
J: TRBJ2-7; length: 16; V: TRBV6-5; D: -; size: few; CDR3: CASSYGFRGQPYEQYF; DNA: TGTGCCAGCAGTTACGGATTTCGGGGCCAACCCTACGAGCAGTACTTC
J: TRBJ2-7; length: 16; V: TRBV6-5; D: TRBD1; size: -; CDR3: CASSYSGAGGFYEQYF; DNA: TGTGCCAGCAGTTACTCAGGGGCAGGGGGCTTTTACGAGCAGTACTTC
J: TRBJ2-7; length: 13; V: TRBV20-1; D: TRBD2; size: -; CDR3: CSAPRAGGGEQYF; DNA: TGCAGTGCCCCTCGGGCGGGAGGGGGTGAGCAGTACTTC
J: TRBJ2-1; length: 16; V: TRBV20-1; D: -; size: many; CDR3: CSAPSKLEWTYNEQFF; DNA: TGCAGTGCCCCCTCGAAACTAGAATGGACCTACAATGAGCAGTTCTTC
J: TRBJ1-1; length: 15; V: TRBV7-9; D: TRBD1; size: -; CDR3: CASSWAGGSNTEAFF; DNA: TGTGCCAGCAGCTGGGCAGGGGGCTCGAACACTGAAGCTTTCTTT
J: TRBJ2-3; length: 16; V: TRBV15; D: TRBD2; size: -; CDR3: CATSRVLAGAVDTQYF; DNA: TGTGCCACCAGCAGAGTTCTAGCGGGGGCGGTAGATACGCAGTATTTT
J: TRBJ2-6; length: 19; V: TRBV11-2; D: -; size: few; CDR3: CASSFISGDGLAGANVLTF; DNA: TGTGCCAGCAGCTTTATATCCGGGGACGGGCTCGCTGGGGCCAACGTCCTGACTTTC
J: TRBJ1-1; length: 14; V: TRBV29-1; D: TRBD1; size: few; CDR3: CSVGQGAKSAEAFF; DNA: TGCAGCGTTGGACAGGGGGCGAAGAGCGCTGAAGCTTTCTTT
J: TRBJ1-1; length: 14; V: TRBV12-3/TRBV12-4; D: TRBD1; size: -; CDR3: CASRGTGVDTEAFF; DNA: TGTGCCAGCAGGGGGACAGGGGTAGACACTGAAGCTTTCTTT
J: TRBJ2-6; length: 18; V: TRBV7-3; D: TRBD1; size: few; CDR3: CASSLWGQGGSGANVLTF; DNA: TGTGCCAGCAGTCTTTGGGGACAGGGTGGGTCTGGGGCCAACGTCCTGACTTTC
J: TRBJ2-1; length: 13; V: TRBV12-5; D: -; size: -; CDR3: CASGPFDEDEQFF; DNA: TGTGCTAGTGGTCCATTCGACGAGGATGAGCAGTTCTTC